These T cell receptor beta chains were read from a single sample in a study of blood T cells in healthy people across ages. Using its own MiXCR run on the 5' RACE reads, TCRdb lists one record per CDR3 protein. The data contain about 1.8 million distinct CDR3 sequences, around half of them singletons. Sequencing used blood. The receptors shown here come from a woman between 40 and 50 years old in good health. The conserved cysteine and the conserved F or W are not part of the CDR3 here. The order of the fields is J gene, V gene, CDR3 protein.

TRBJ2-7 TRBV7-9 ASSSRDKAYEQY
TRBJ2-3 TRBV4-3 ASSQAADTQY
TRBJ2-5 TRBV7-9 ASSLAEQIRIQETQY
TRBJ2-1 TRBV2 ASSLLSRSSYNEQF
TRBJ2-3 TRBV4-1 ASSQDPASGGSTDTQY
TRBJ2-7 TRBV15 ATSRDVDEQY
TRBJ2-1 TRBV24-1 ATSDHTFGGSGGPSSYNEQF
TRBJ2-7 TRBV20-1 SARYRANSYEQY
TRBJ2-6 TRBV5-6 ASSLAGQGSPSGANVLT
TRBJ2-3 TRBV10-3 AARDTSTDTQY
TRBJ1-2 TRBV29-1 SVDAGTRGGYT
TRBJ2-3 TRBV29-1 SVAQGTGTDTQY
TRBJ2-5 TRBV7-2 ASSLVNSGLAGQETQY
TRBJ1-3 TRBV20-1 SARDRDRSSGNTIY
. TRBV7-9 ASSLYAGALYEQY
TRBJ2-7 TRBV19 ASQDLDYEQY
TRBJ2-1 TRBV6-5 ASSYSTGGYEQF
TRBJ2-7 TRBV20-1 SARKQITPYGQY
TRBJ2-1 TRBV2 ASSEDPDRGFNEQF
TRBJ1-2 TRBV21-1 ASSKAGTGGEANYGYT
TRBJ2-3 TRBV9 ASAGAGGDIDTQY
. TRBV7-2 ASGTQRGLYEQY
TRBJ2-5 TRBV7-2 ASSLGGGGSRETQY
TRBJ2-3 TRBV12-3/TRBV12-4 ASSLALGDGGTDTQY
TRBJ2-5 TRBV12-3/TRBV12-4 ASSFRTSGEQETQY
TRBJ2-6 TRBV7-2 ASSFKGAGSGANVLT
. TRBV5-1 ASSTSGSYNEQY
TRBJ2-2 TRBV7-9 ASSPQGWNTGELF
TRBJ2-5 TRBV29-1 SVQGQGSRTQY
TRBJ2-5 TRBV27 ASSSKLLLAGGNEQY
TRBJ2-1 TRBV2 ASSERCYAF
TRBJ2-7 TRBV6-1 ASSEEDAAYEQY
TRBJ2-7 TRBV3-1 ASSQKWTRDRADEQY
TRBJ1-4 TRBV12-3/TRBV12-4 ASSLRELGGEKLF
TRBJ2-3 TRBV2 ASKGQLLDTQY
TRBJ2-1 TRBV7-9 ASSLGFSGLLYNEQF
TRBJ1-1 TRBV5-1 ASSSGFVTGGNTEAF
TRBJ2-1 TRBV20-1 SIGPSKQF
TRBJ2-1 TRBV27 ASSTSLLNEQF
TRBJ2-6 TRBV4-1 ASSQGQGSGANVLT
TRBJ2-6 TRBV28 ASSLIGGAFGANVLT
TRBJ2-3 TRBV20-1 SAGRPDTQY
TRBJ1-2 TRBV15 ATMDRALGYGYT
TRBJ2-7 TRBV20-1 SARLDSREQY
TRBJ2-6 TRBV6-5 ASRTLTSGANVLT
TRBJ2-1 TRBV5-1 ASSLVAGGLHSEQF
TRBJ2-7 TRBV25-1 ASRRGVLGQESYEQY
TRBJ2-5 TRBV7-3 ASSMRPGQETQY
TRBJ2-1 TRBV5-1 ASSLDATTSSYNEQF
TRBJ2-5 TRBV4-1 ASSQPRLAGGNEQY
TRBJ1-2 TRBV7-2 ASSQLRATLYGYT
TRBJ2-1 TRBV5-1 ASSWTSGGADGQF
. TRBV6-2/TRBV6-3 ASSDPGQVSEQY
TRBJ1-2 TRBV5-1 ASSPRGAVDGYT